This TCR beta chain was recorded in a study of T and B cells in COVID-19 patients. Study-level information: Recovered patients mostly had mild to moderate COVID-19 managed as outpatients. Of approximately 22 active-infection patients, approximately 18 carried comorbidities linked to unfavorable COVID-19 outcome.

This clonotype was recorded a few times. Its specificity is not known. Study conclusions and caveats: Blood from mildly ill patients while symptomatic, and early samples from severe cases, were scarce.

BIOMED2 TRB-A/B primer pools were used in multiplex TRB PCR. TCRdb used MiXCR to reprocess the multiplex PCR reads, holding one entry per CDR3 protein. The table records 6,000 to 7,500 distinct CDR3 sequences, approximately 22% of them present only once. Germline loops: CDR1 LGHNA, CDR2 YNFKEQ. This CDR3 is built from 15 residues. Trimming cost V 2 bases and J 2 bases, with 11 bases left between them. Blood genomic DNA input for TRB amplification was 250-500 ng. The sequence derives from a human donor who had recovered from COVID-19. Source material: blood. The chain uses TRBV4-2 and TRBJ2-3; D perhaps matches TRBD2 (5 bases). CDR3 amino acids: CASSQRAGITDTQYF. The CDR3, as DNA: TGTGCCAGCAGCCAACGGGCGGGCATCACAGATACGCAGTATTTT.